The 9 T cell receptor beta chains below come from one sample, sequenced in a study of post-analysis software for immune sequencing data. Unique molecular identifiers were present in the TCR beta cDNA libraries. Each CDR3 protein gets one entry after TCRdb re-called the PCR reads with MiXCR. The sample includes roughly 400,000 distinct CDR3 sequences, over 30% seen only once; the top ten take about 8%. No antigens are known for them. Study outcomes and limitations: About five TRBV segments occurring more often in patients than controls included TRBV5-6, TRBV5-1 and TRBV20-1.

Sequencing used blood. The receptor source for this set is a girl aged 2-10 years with multiple sclerosis.

V is TRBV20-1 and J is TRBJ2-5; 9 bases are a match to TRBD2. Germline assignment: CDR1 DFQATT and CDR2 SNEGSKA (reference sequence). This CDR3 is built from 13 residues. Unmatched junction bases numbered 8, after V lost 8 bases and J lost 4 bases. CDR3 bases: TGCAGTTTAGCGGGGGAGAACATAGAGACCCAGTACTTC. Translation gives CSLAGENIETQYF.

The V and J genes are TRBV19 and TRBJ2-7, with 10 nucleotides matching TRBD2. The V gene's germline CDR1 is LNHDA and CDR2 SQIVND (reference sequence). The CDR3 consists of 14 residues. J was trimmed by 2 bases and V by 3 bases; bases with no gene match: 1. In nucleotides, the CDR3 is TGTGCCAGTAGTATTGGACTAGCGGCCTACGAGCAGTACTTC. Its protein product is CASSIGLAAYEQYF.

This clonotype was seen only a few times. V gene TRBV20-1 combines with J gene TRBJ2-1; 8 nucleotides agree with TRBD2. Trimming at V came to 6 bases and at J to 4 bases, leaving 8 bases not matched to a gene. Germline lookup yields CDR1 DFQATT and CDR2 SNEGSKA (reference sequence). The CDR3 is 14 residues long. The CDR3 loop reads CSASGGVLYNEQFF. The CDR3 DNA reads TGCAGTGCCTCCGGGGGGGTGTTGTACAATGAGCAGTTCTTC.

There are many counts of this clonotype. V and J are TRBV12-3 or TRBV12-4 and TRBJ2-5; D not certain. The V end was cut by 4 bases, the J end by 11 bases, with 17 bases between. The CDR3 runs 13 residues. The CDR3 loop is CASSSFYPGEQYF. CDR3 DNA sequence: TGTGCCAGCAGTTCTTTTTACCCGGGTGAGCAGTACTTC.

The CDR3 reads CASSFGETEQYF. The DNA of the CDR3 is TGTGCCAGCAGCTTTGGAGAAACCGAGCAGTACTTC. This chain connects TRBV7-9 to TRBJ2-7; D gene uncertain. V was clipped by 3 bases and J by 6 bases, with 9 bases between them. Germline CDR1 is SEHNR and CDR2 is FQNEAQ (reference sequence). This CDR3 has 12 residues. The full variable domain, its missing parts supplied by reference TRBV7-9 and TRBJ2-7, is DTGVSQNPRHKITKRGQNVTFRCDPISEHNRLYWYRQTLGQGPEFLTYFQNEAQLEKSRLLSDRFSAERPKGSFSTLEIQRTEQGDSAMYLCASSFGETEQYFGPGTRLTVT.

The chain links TRBV6-2 or TRBV6-3 to TRBJ2-5; D is undetermined. Trimming stripped 5 bases from V and 7 bases from J, with 11 bases between. Germline loops: CDR1 MNHEY, CDR2 SVGEGT. The CDR3 consists of 12 residues. This CDR3 is CASSLRSGTQYF. The CDR3 bases are TGTGCCAGCAGTCTTAGGTCGGGGACCCAGTACTTC.

This clonotype was seen just once. An end of the junction does not agree with germline; a read error may underlie this. The chain has TRBV7-3 and TRBJ2-6, with D possibly being TRBD1 (5 bases). This CDR3 spans 14 amino acids. Germline CDR1 reads SGHTA; CDR2 reads FQGTGA. Here the CDR3 DNA reads TGTGCCAGCAGCTTAAACTCTGGGGCCAACGTCCGGACTTTC. As protein: CASSLNSGANVRTF. Looking up the rest from reference TRBV7-3 and TRBJ2-6 gives the full variable domain: GAGVSQTPSNKVTEKGKYVELRCDPISGHTALYWYRQSLGQGPEFLIYFQGTGAADDSGLPNDRFFAVRPEGSVSTLKIQRTERGDSAVYLCASSLNSGANVRTFGAGSRLTVL.

With respect to this clonotype: A much larger clone sits a single nucleotide away, making a read error possible. This chain connects TRBV7-3 to TRBJ1-6; D is unclear. In germline, CDR1 is SGHTA, CDR2 FQGTGA. The CDR3 is made up of 13 amino acids. With 6 bases removed from V and 7 bases from J, the gap between germline ends came to 10 bases. The CDR3 nucleotides read TGTGCCAGCAGGGATATAGGGAATTCACCCCTCCACTTT. It codes for CASRDIGNSPLHF.

J is TRBJ1-2 and V is TRBV5-1; TRBD1 agrees at 8 bases. J lost 3 bases, V lost 0 bases, and 4 bases had no gene match. CDR3 size: 15 residues. Germline V gene lookup returns CDR1 SGHRS and CDR2 YFSETQ. The CDR3 DNA reads as TGCGCCAGCAGCTTGGGGCCGACAGGGGACTATGGCTACACCTTC. Its protein is CASSLGPTGDYGYTF. Full variable domain (outside the CDR3, taken from reference TRBV5-1 and TRBJ1-2): KAGVTQTPRYLIKTRGQQVTLSCSPISGHRSVSWYQQTPGQGLQFLFEYFSETQRNKGNFPGRFSGRQFSNSRSEMNVSTLELGDSALYLCASSLGPTGDYGYTFGSGTRLTVV.